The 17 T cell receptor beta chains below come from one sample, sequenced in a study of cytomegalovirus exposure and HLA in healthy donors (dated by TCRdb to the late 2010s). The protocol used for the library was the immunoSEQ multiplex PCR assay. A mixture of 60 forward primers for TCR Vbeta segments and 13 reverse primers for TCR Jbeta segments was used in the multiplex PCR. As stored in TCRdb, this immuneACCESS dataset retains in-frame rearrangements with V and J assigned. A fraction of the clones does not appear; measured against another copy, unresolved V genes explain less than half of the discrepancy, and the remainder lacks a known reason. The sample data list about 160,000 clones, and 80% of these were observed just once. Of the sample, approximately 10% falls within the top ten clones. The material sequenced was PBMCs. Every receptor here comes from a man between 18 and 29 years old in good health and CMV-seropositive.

CDR3 nucleotide sequence: TGTGCCAGCAGCTTAGCCGGGGGGCGCGGAGAGACCCAGTACTTC. This codes for CASSLAGGRGETQYF. The J gene is TRBJ2-5, the V gene TRBV7-9; perhaps TRBD2 as D (7 bases). Germline V lookup: CDR1 SEHNR, CDR2 FQNEAQ (reference sequence). V was clipped by 0 bases and J by 4 bases, with 12 bases between them. This CDR3 spans 15 amino acids.

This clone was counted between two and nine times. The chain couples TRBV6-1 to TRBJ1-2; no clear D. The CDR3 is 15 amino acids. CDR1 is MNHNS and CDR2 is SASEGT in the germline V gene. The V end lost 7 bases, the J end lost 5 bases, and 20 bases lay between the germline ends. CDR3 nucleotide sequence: TGTGCCAGCACCGAGCAAGGCGGATACCCTTATGGCTACACCTTC. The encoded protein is CASTEQGGYPYGYTF.

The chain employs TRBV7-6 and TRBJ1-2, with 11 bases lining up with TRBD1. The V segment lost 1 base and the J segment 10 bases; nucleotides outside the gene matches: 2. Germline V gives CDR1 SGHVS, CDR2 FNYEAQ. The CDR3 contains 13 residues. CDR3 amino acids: CASSLGGQGDYTF. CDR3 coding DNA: TGTGCCAGCAGCTTAGGGGGACAGGGGGACTACACCTTC.

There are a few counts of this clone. The CDR3 nucleotides read TGTGCCGCAGGGACAGCACAGCATTTT. It codes for CAAGTAQHF. The V gene is TRBV6-6, the J gene TRBJ1-5; 7 bases match TRBD1. Per the germline V gene, CDR1 is MNHNY and CDR2 is SVGAGI (reference sequence). CDR3 length: 9 residues. The trim removed 11 bases at V and 13 bases at J, leaving 5 bases unmatched.

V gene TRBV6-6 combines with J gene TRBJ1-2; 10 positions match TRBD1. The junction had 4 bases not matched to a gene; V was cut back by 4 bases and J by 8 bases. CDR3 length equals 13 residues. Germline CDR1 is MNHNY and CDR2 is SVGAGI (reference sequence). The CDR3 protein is CASSSDRGLGYTF. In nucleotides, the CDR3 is TGTGCCAGCAGTTCCGACAGGGGGCTCGGCTACACCTTC.

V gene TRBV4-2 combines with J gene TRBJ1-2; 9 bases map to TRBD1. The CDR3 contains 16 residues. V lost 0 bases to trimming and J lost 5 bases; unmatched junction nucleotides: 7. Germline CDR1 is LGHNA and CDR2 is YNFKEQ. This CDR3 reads CASSQESGTGRYGYTF. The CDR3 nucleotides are TGTGCCAGCAGCCAAGAGTCTGGGACAGGGCGGTATGGCTACACCTTC.

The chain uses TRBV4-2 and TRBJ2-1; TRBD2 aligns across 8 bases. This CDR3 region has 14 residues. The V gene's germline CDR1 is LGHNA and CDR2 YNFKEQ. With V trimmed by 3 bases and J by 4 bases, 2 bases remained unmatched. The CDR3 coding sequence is TGTGCCAGCAGCCAGGGACTAGAGTACAATGAGCAGTTCTTC. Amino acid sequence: CASSQGLEYNEQFF.

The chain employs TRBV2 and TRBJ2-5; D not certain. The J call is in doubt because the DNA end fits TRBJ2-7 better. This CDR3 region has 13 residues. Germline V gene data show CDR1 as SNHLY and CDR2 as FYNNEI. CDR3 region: CASSVWYMSEQYF. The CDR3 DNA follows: TGTGCCAGCAGTGTGTGGTATATGAGCGAGCAGTACTTC.

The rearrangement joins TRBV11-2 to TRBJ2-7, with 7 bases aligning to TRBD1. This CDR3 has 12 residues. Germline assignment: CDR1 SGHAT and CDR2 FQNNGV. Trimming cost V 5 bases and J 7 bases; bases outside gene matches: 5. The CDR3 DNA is TGTGCCAGCAGCCCAGGGACAGATGAGCAGTACTTC. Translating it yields CASSPGTDEQYF. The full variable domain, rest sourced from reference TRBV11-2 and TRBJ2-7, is EAGVAQSPRYKIIEKRQSVAFWCNPISGHATLYWYQQILGQGPKLLIQFQNNGVVDDSQLPKDRFSAERLKGVDSTLKIQPAKLEDSAVYLCASSPGTDEQYFGPGTRLTVT.

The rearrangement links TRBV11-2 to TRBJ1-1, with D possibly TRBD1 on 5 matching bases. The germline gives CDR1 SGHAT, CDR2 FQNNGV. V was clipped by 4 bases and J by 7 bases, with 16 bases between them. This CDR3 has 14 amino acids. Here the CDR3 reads CASSSRVTDLEAFF. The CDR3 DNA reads TGTGCCAGCAGCTCCAGGGTGACAGACCTTGAAGCTTTCTTT.

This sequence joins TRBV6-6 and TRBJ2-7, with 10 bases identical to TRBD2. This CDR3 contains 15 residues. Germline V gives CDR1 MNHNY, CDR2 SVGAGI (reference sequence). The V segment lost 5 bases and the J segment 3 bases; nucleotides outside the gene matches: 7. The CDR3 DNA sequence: TGTGCCAGCAGTAACACAGCGGGAGGGATCTACGAGCAGTACTTC. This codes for CASSNTAGGIYEQYF.

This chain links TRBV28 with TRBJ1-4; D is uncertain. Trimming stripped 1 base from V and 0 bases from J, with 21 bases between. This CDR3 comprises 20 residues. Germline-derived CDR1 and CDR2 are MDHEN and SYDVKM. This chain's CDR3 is CASSLSSGEIHSATNEKLFF. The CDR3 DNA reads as TGTGCCAGCAGTTTATCTTCCGGGGAGATCCACTCTGCAACTAATGAAAAACTGTTTTTT.

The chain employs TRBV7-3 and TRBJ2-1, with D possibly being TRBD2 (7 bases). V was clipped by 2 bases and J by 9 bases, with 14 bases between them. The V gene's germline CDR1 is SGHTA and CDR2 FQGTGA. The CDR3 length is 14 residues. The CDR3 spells CASSLDGGATEQFF. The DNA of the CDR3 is TGTGCCAGCAGCTTAGATGGGGGGGCTACTGAGCAGTTCTTC. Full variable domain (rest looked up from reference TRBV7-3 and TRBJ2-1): GAGVSQTPSNKVTEKGKYVELRCDPISGHTALYWYRQSLGQGPEFLIYFQGTGAADDSGLPNDRFFAVRPEGSVSTLKIQRTERGDSAVYLCASSLDGGATEQFFGPGTRLTVL.

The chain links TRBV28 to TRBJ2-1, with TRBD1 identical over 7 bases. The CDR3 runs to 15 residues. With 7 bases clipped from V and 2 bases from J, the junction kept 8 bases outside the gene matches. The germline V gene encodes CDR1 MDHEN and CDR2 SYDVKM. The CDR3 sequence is CASNWGQGAYNEQFF. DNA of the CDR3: TGTGCCAGCAATTGGGGGCAGGGGGCCTACAATGAGCAGTTCTTC.

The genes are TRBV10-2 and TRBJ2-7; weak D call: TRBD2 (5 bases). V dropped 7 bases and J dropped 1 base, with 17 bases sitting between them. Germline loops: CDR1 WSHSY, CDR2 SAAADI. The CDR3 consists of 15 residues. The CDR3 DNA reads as TGCGCCAGCACAAACCCTATCCAGCGGTCCTACGAGCAGTACTTC. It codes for CASTNPIQRSYEQYF.

The CDR3 DNA reads TGCGCCAGCAGCTTTAGTGGGGGGGGCACAGATACGCAGTATTTT. Protein: CASSFSGGGTDTQYF. The chain recombines TRBV5-1 with TRBJ2-3; TRBD2 matches at 7 bases. CDR1 is SGHRS and CDR2 is YFSETQ in the germline V gene. V was pared by 2 bases and J by 1 base, with 4 bases of the junction left unmatched. This CDR3 has 15 residues.

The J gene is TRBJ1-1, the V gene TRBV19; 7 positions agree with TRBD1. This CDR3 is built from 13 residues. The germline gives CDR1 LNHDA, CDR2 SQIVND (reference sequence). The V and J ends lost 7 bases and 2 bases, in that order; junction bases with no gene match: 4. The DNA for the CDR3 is TGTGCCAGTATCACAGGGGCAAACACTGAAGCTTTCTTT. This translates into CASITGANTEAFF.